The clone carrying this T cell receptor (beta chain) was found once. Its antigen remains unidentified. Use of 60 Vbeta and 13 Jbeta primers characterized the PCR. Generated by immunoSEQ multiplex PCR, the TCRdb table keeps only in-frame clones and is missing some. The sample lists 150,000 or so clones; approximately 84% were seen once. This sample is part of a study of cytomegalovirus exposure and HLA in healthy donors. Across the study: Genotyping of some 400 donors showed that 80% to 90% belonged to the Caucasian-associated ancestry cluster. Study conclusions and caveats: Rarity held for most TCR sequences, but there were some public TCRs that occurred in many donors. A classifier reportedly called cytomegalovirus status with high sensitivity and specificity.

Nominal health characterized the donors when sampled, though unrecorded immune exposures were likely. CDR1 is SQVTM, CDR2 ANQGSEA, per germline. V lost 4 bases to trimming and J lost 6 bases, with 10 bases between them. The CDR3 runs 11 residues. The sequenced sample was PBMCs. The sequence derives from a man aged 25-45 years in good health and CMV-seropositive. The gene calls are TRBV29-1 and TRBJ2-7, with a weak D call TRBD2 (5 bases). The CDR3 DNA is TGCAGCGTTGGTGGACTCTCCGAGCAGTACTTC. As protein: CSVGGLSEQYF.